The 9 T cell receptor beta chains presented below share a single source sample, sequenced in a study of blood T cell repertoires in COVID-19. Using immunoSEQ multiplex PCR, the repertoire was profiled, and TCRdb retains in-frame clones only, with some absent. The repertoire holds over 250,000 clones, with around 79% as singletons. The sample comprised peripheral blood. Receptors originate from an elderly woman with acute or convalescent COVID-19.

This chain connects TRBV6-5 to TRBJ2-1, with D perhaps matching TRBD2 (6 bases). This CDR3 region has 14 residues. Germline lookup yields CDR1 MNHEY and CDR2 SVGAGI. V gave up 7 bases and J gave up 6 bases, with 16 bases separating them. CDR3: CASTSPGLFNEQFF. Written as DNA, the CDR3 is TGTGCCAGCACCTCCCCGGGACTCTTCAATGAGCAGTTCTTC.

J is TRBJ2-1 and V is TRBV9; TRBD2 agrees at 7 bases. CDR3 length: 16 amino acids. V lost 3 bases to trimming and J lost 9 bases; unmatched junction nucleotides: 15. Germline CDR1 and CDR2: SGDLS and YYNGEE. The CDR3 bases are TGTGCCAGCAGCGCCACAAGACTAGCCGGCTTAGGTGAGCAGTTCTTC. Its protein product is CASSATRLAGLGEQFF.

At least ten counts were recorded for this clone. The CDR3: CSAGRSGEQFF. The DNA of the CDR3 is TGCAGCGCCGGCCGAAGCGGTGAGCAGTTCTTC. V and J are TRBV29-1 and TRBJ2-1; the D gene is possibly TRBD2 (5 bases). V was trimmed by 7 bases and J by 9 bases, leaving 13 bases between them. CDR1 SQVTM and CDR2 ANQGSEA come from the germline V gene. The CDR3 covers 11 residues.

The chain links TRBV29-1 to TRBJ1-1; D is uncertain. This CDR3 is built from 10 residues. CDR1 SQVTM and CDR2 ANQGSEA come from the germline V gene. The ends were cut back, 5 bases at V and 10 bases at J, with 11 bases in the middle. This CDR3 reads CSVQGLAAFF. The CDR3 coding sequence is TGCAGCGTTCAAGGGTTAGCAGCTTTCTTT.

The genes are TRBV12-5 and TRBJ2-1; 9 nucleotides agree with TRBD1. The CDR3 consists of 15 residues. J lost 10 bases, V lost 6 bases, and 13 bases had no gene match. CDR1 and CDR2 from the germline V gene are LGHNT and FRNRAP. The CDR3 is CASGAPGQGDSEQFF. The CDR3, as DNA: TGTGCTAGTGGGGCACCGGGACAGGGAGATTCGGAGCAGTTCTTC.

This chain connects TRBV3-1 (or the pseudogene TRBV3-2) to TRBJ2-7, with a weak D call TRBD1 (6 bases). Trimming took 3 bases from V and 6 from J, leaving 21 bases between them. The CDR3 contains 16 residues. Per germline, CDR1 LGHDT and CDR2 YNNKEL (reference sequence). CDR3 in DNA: TGTGCCAGCAGCCAGCCCCAGGGGAATAAATGGGCCGAGCAGTACTTC. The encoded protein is CASSQPQGNKWAEQYF.

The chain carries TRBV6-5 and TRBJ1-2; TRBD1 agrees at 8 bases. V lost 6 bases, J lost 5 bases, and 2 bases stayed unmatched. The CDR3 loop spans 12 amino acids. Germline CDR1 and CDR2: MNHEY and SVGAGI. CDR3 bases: TGTGCCAGCAGGAGACAGGGGTATGGCTACACCTTC. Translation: CASRRQGYGYTF.

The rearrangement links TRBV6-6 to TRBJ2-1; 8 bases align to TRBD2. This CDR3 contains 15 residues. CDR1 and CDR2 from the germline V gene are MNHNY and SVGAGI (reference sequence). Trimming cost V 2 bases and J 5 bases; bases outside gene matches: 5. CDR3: CASSYDGRANNEQFF. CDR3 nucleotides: TGTGCCAGCAGTTACGACGGGAGGGCTAACAATGAGCAGTTCTTC.

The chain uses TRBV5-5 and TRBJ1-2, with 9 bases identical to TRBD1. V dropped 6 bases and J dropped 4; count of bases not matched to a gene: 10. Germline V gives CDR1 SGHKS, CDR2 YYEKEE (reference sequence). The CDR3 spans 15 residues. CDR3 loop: CASTHGGQGVYGYTF. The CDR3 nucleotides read TGTGCCAGCACCCATGGGGGACAGGGAGTCTATGGCTACACCTTC. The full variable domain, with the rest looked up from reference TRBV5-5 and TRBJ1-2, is DAGVTQSPTHLIKTRGQQVTLRCSPISGHKSVSWYQQVLGQGPQFIFQYYEKEERGRGNFPDRFSARQFPNYSSELNVNALLLGDSALYLCASTHGGQGVYGYTFGSGTRLTVV.